A single sample gave rise to the 10 T cell receptor beta chains below, sequenced in a study of T cells after somatic rescue of genetic block. Profiling relied on immunoSEQ multiplex PCR, and the TCRdb table lists in-frame clones only, not all of them. The data show 110,000 or so clones, under 95% seen once. The source material was peripheral blood mononuclear cells (PBMCs). These receptors were obtained from a woman younger than 35.

The V call is TRBV6-5, the J call TRBJ1-6; D gene uncertain. The CDR3 is 16 amino acids. Germline CDR1 reads MNHEY; CDR2 reads SVGAGI. Deletions cut 1 base from V and 0 bases from J, with 7 bases between. CDR3 residues: CASSYFGISYNSPLHF. DNA for the CDR3: TGTGCCAGCAGTTACTTTGGGATCTCCTATAATTCACCCCTCCACTTT.

V is TRBV5-4 and J is TRBJ2-3; TRBD2 matches at 14 bases. The CDR3 length is 18 residues. V was clipped by 4 bases and J by 5 bases; unmatched bases: 12. The V gene's germline CDR1 is SGHNT and CDR2 YYREEE (reference sequence). CDR3 region: CASSERLAGGPVVDTQYF. The CDR3 DNA is TGTGCCAGCAGCGAACGACTAGCGGGGGGGCCGGTGGTAGATACGCAGTATTTT.

V gene TRBV7-2 combines with J gene TRBJ2-7; possibly TRBD2 for D (6 bases). The CDR3 has 14 residues. V was trimmed by 5 bases and J by 1 base, leaving 12 bases between them. Germline lookup yields CDR1 SGHTA and CDR2 FQGNSA. The CDR3 nucleotides read TGTGCCAGCAGCACGGACTACTTTTCCTACGAGCAGTACTTC. Its protein is CASSTDYFSYEQYF.

This clone appeared once. The gene calls are TRBV18 and TRBJ2-2, with 8 bases matching TRBD1. Germline V gene lookup returns CDR1 KGHSH and CDR2 LQKENI. This CDR3 region has 17 residues. The ends lost 0 bases at V and 2 bases at J; junction bases unmatched: 5. The CDR3 bases are TGTGCCAGCTCACCACCAATAGGACAGGGCAACACCGGGGAGCTGTTTTTT. Translated, it gives CASSPPIGQGNTGELFF.

This clone appeared once. The rearrangement uses TRBV7-9 and TRBJ2-1; D could derive from TRBD1 or TRBD2 (5 bases each). The CDR3 is 16 amino acids. Per the germline V gene, CDR1 is SEHNR and CDR2 is FQNEAQ (reference sequence). V lost 0 bases and J 5 bases, leaving 14 bases between the germline ends. CDR3 DNA: TGTGCCAGCAGCTTAGCTCCGGGGCATACCGACAATGAGCAGTTCTTC. Translating gives CASSLAPGHTDNEQFF.

In its sample, this clone was seen once. This chain connects TRBV19 to TRBJ2-5; D may be TRBD1 (5 bases). The CDR3 loop spans 12 amino acids. Germline V CDR1 and CDR2: LNHDA, SQIVND (reference sequence). V lost 11 bases and J 2 bases, leaving 12 bases between the germline ends. Written as DNA, the CDR3 is TGTGCCGGTAAGGGGCGGCAAGAGACCCAGTACTTC. Encoded protein: CAGKGRQETQYF.

This clone was picked up one time. The J gene is TRBJ2-5, the V gene TRBV7-3; 8 bases line up with TRBD1. J gave up 5 bases and V 1 base, and 6 bases lay outside the gene matches. The CDR3 has 15 residues. Germline values: CDR1 SGHTA, CDR2 FQGTGA. This chain's CDR3 is CASSLSQGAMETQYF. DNA of the CDR3: TGTGCCAGCAGCTTAAGTCAGGGGGCAATGGAGACCCAGTACTTC. Variable domain in full (rest from reference TRBV7-3 and TRBJ2-5): GAGVSQTPSNKVTEKGKYVELRCDPISGHTALYWYRQSLGQGPEFLIYFQGTGAADDSGLPNDRFFAVRPEGSVSTLKIQRTERGDSAVYLCASSLSQGAMETQYFGPGTRLLVL.

The chain has TRBV4-1 and TRBJ1-5, with TRBD1 as a possible D gene (5 bases). CDR3 length: 16 residues. Germline CDR1 is MGHRA and CDR2 is YSYEKL. Trimming took off 1 base at V and 5 bases at J, with 15 bases between the two ends. CDR3 DNA: TGCGCCAGCAGCCAAGGCTTGGGGACGGTCGATCAGCCCCAGCATTTT. Protein product: CASSQGLGTVDQPQHF.

The rearrangement joins TRBV30 to TRBJ2-3; 13 positions agree with TRBD2. V lost 3 bases and J lost 4; bases outside the gene matches: 4. The CDR3 runs 15 residues. CDR1 is GTSNPN, CDR2 SVGIG, per germline (reference sequence). CDR3 sequence (DNA): TGTGCCTGGAGGACTAGCGGGGGGCCCCCAGATACGCAGTATTTT. Translated, it gives CAWRTSGGPPDTQYF.

The rearrangement links TRBV11-2 to TRBJ1-2; D is ambiguous. Germline loops: CDR1 SGHAT, CDR2 FQNNGV. The CDR3 consists of 12 residues. V was clipped by 0 bases and J by 10 bases, with 9 bases between them. CDR3 coding DNA: TGTGCCAGCAGCTTAGAGGAAACCACCTACACCTTC. Amino acids: CASSLEETTYTF.